Listed below are T cell receptor beta chains from one sample, sequenced in a study of T cell responses to AZD1222 COVID-19 vaccine. TCRdb's table, derived via immunoSEQ multiplex PCR, lists solely in-frame clones and lacks some. This table has 110,000 or so clones, approximately 87% appearing once. This sample comprised peripheral blood, obtained on day 0 of AZD1222 vaccination. The receptors come from an adult in good health. Each CDR3 is given with its conserved first and last residue. Each record gives: J gene, V gene, D gene, CDR3 protein, CDR3 DNA. The D gene is left open where the match is weak.

>TRBJ2-7|TRBV6-2/TRBV6-3|NA
CASSNTGGRTYEQYF
TGTGCCAGCAGTAATACAGGCGGCAGGACCTACGAGCAGTACTTC
>TRBJ2-7|TRBV28|NA
CVSGVSSPYEQYF
TGTGTCTCAGGGGTATCGAGTCCCTACGAGCAGTACTTC
>TRBJ1-4|TRBV7-2|NA
CASSLSPGHGEKLFF
TGTGCCAGCAGCTTAAGTCCAGGACACGGTGAAAAACTGTTTTTT
>TRBJ2-1|TRBV15|TRBD1
CATSRGDGTGANEQFF
TGTGCCACCAGCAGAGGAGACGGGACAGGGGCCAATGAGCAGTTCTTC
>TRBJ2-7|TRBV9|TRBD1
CASSVDRGSYEQYF
TGTGCCAGCAGCGTAGACAGGGGGTCCTACGAGCAGTACTTC
>TRBJ2-7|TRBV28|NA
CASSLPDPPYEQYF
TGTGCCAGCAGTTTACCGGACCCACCCTACGAGCAGTACTTC
>TRBJ2-6|TRBV28|NA
CASSQAFSGANVLTF
TGTGCCAGCAGCCAAGCTTTCTCTGGGGCCAACGTCCTGACTTTC
>TRBJ2-1|TRBV4-3|NA
CASSQESSPERTYNEQFF
TGCGCCAGCAGCCAAGAATCGTCCCCTGAACGTACTTACAATGAGCAGTTCTTC
>TRBJ2-7|TRBV6-2/TRBV6-3|TRBD2
CASSPGTSGSLGEQYF
TGTGCCAGCAGTCCCGGGACTAGCGGGAGCCTCGGCGAGCAGTACTTC
>TRBJ1-5|TRBV18|NA
CASSLGRNNQPQHF
TGTGCCAGCTCACTTGGGAGAAACAATCAGCCCCAGCATTTT
>TRBJ2-5|TRBV7-7|TRBD1
CASASGQGDRETQYF
TGTGCTAGCGCCTCGGGACAGGGTGATCGAGAGACCCAGTACTTC
>TRBJ2-7|TRBV19|TRBD1
CASSTAPGRDRSYEQYF
TGTGCCAGTAGTACTGCGCCGGGCCGGGACAGGTCCTACGAGCAGTACTTC
>TRBJ2-5|TRBV15|NA
CATSRTNQETQYF
TGTGCCACCAGCAGGACAAACCAAGAGACCCAGTACTTC
>TRBJ1-6|TRBV13|TRBD1
CASSSGQATSSYNSPLHF
TGTGCCAGCAGCTCCGGACAGGCGACGAGCTCCTATAATTCACCCCTCCACTTT
>TRBJ2-2|TRBV9|NA
CASSPEVAGIGELFF
TGTGCCAGCAGCCCAGAAGTGGCGGGGATCGGGGAGCTGTTTTTT
>TRBJ2-2|TRBV5-4|NA
CASSLGGRTPGELFF
TGTGCCAGCAGCTTGGGGGGGAGAACCCCCGGGGAGCTGTTTTTT
>TRBJ2-5|TRBV7-9|TRBD2
CASSLREGLETQYF
TGTGCCAGCAGCTTAAGGGAGGGGCTAGAGACCCAGTACTTC